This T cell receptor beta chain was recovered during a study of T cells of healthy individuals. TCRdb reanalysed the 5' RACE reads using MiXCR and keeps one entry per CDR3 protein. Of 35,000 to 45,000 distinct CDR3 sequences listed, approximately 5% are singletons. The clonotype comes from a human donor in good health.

CDR3 region: CASSLPFKTGAGRYNEQFF. CDR3 sequence (DNA): TGTGCCAGCAGCTTACCCTTTAAGACCGGGGCCGGGAGGTACAATGAGCAGTTCTTC. The chain has TRBV7-2 and TRBJ2-1; TRBD2 matches at 7 bases. Germline-derived CDR1 and CDR2 are SGHTA and FQGNSA. The CDR3 is made up of 19 amino acids. V shed 2 bases, J shed 4 bases, and the junction held 17 bases outside the gene matches.